This T cell receptor (beta chain) was documented in a study of blood T cell repertoires in COVID-19. The wider study: Sites across the United States, Italy and Spain contributed samples from acute and convalescent COVID-19.

Per germline, CDR1 SGHRS and CDR2 YFSETQ. The CDR3 contains 15 residues. V was clipped by 2 bases and J by 6 bases; unmatched bases: 7. Seattle patient enrollment occurred during active infection, with longitudinal follow-up thereafter. Using immunoSEQ multiplex PCR, the repertoire was profiled, and TCRdb retains in-frame clones only, with some absent. The sample contains around 360,000 clones, 87% of which appear only once. The specimen sequenced was peripheral blood. The chain links TRBV5-1 to TRBJ1-1; 10 positions agree with TRBD1. The TCR comes from a woman aged 30 to 39 with COVID-19, enrolled during active disease. The CDR3 loop reads CASSLGTGVPPEAFF. The CDR3 DNA reads TGCGCCAGCAGCTTAGGGACAGGGGTCCCCCCTGAAGCTTTCTTT. Full variable domain (missing parts from reference TRBV5-1 and TRBJ1-1): KAGVTQTPRYLIKTRGQQVTLSCSPISGHRSVSWYQQTPGQGLQFLFEYFSETQRNKGNFPGRFSGRQFSNSRSEMNVSTLELGDSALYLCASSLGTGVPPEAFFGQGTRLTVV.